There are a few counts of the clone carrying this TCR beta chain. No antigen is known for it. TCRdb itself ran the RT-PCR reads through MiXCR, one entry per CDR3 protein. The sample records 150,000 to 200,000 distinct CDR3 sequences, about 10% being singletons. CDR3 length: 16 amino acids. Germline CDR1 and CDR2: MNHEY and SMNVEV (reference sequence). Trimming took 0 bases from V and 4 from J; bases not matched to a gene: 4. The sample originates from a study of response to subunit inactivated influenza vaccine. Points from the study as a whole: Authors suggested that a seasonal influenza vaccination recruits few new T cells each time.

The sample in question was CD8+ T cells sorted from PBMCs, obtained less than 30 months after vaccination. The chain uses TRBV27 and TRBJ2-2; 8 nucleotides agree with TRBD1. The receptor's source is a man between 50 and 70 years old who received an inactivated influenza vaccine. The CDR3, as DNA: TGTGCCAGCAGTTTATCGGACAGGGCGGCCACCGGGGAGCTGTTTTTT. Translation gives CASSLSDRAATGELFF.